This passage covers 6 T cell receptor beta chains from one sample sequenced in a study of T cell responses to AZD1222 COVID-19 vaccine. Some clones are missing from TCRdb's copy, which holds only in-frame ones; the method was immunoSEQ multiplex PCR. Here the sample spans some 190,000 clones, around 94% being singletons. Material: peripheral blood, obtained 28 days after the second dose of the MenACWY control vaccine. Source of these receptors: an adult who received the MenACWY meningococcal vaccine as a control.

Written as DNA, the CDR3 is TGTGCCACTTCCGCAGGGGGGGACTATGGCTACACCTTC. Translated, it gives CATSAGGDYGYTF. V usage is TRBV12-3 or TRBV12-4 and J usage is TRBJ1-2, with 7 bases matching TRBD1. V shed 10 bases and J 3 bases; nucleotides not matched to a gene: 8. The CDR3 covers 13 residues.

This clone was observed a handful of times. The chain couples TRBV28 to TRBJ2-7; D is undetermined. V lost 2 bases to trimming and J lost 7 bases, with 6 bases between them. CDR1 and CDR2 from the germline V gene are MDHEN and SYDVKM. The CDR3 consists of 11 residues. This CDR3 reads CASSLATEQYF. The CDR3 nucleotides read TGTGCCAGCAGTTTAGCCACGGAGCAGTACTTC.

CDR3 nucleotides: TGCAGTGCTGACCGGGGGAGGGAACTGTTTTTT. Translating gives CSADRGRELFF. This chain connects TRBV20-1 to TRBJ1-4; TRBD1 is a possible D gene (5 bases). Trimming pared 5 bases from V and 12 bases from J, leaving 13 bases between. This CDR3 has 11 amino acids. CDR1 and CDR2 (germline): DFQATT, SNEGSKA (reference sequence).

This chain joins TRBV10-3 and TRBJ1-1; D might be TRBD1 (5 bases). CDR1 is ENHRY and CDR2 is SYGVKD in the germline V gene. V was clipped by 4 bases and J by 10 bases, with 16 bases between them. This CDR3 comprises 13 residues. The CDR3 nucleotides read TGTGCCATCAGTGGCTCTGAAGGGGCTGCAGCTTTCTTT. Translation gives CAISGSEGAAAFF.

This chain uses TRBV11-1 with TRBJ2-3; D assignment may be TRBD1 or TRBD2 (5 bases each). Germline CDR1 reads SGHAT; CDR2 reads FQDESV (reference sequence). V gave up 5 bases and J gave up 7 bases, with 19 bases separating them. There are 15 residues in the CDR3. As DNA, the CDR3 is TGTGCCAGCAGCCAAGTCGGGACGGCACAATATACGCAGTATTTT. Its translation: CASSQVGTAQYTQYF.

The V gene is TRBV28, the J gene TRBJ2-6; 8 nucleotides agree with TRBD1. Per germline, CDR1 MDHEN and CDR2 SYDVKM. J gave up 3 bases and V 6 bases, and 7 bases lay outside the gene matches. The CDR3 is 16 amino acids. The chain's CDR3 is CASSVQGARGANVLTF. DNA of the CDR3: TGTGCCAGCAGCGTCCAGGGGGCGCGTGGGGCCAACGTCCTGACTTTC. The variable domain in full, completed from reference TRBV28 and TRBJ2-6, reads DVKVTQSSRYLVKRTGEKVFLECVQDMDHENMFWYRQDPGLGLRLIYFSYDVKMKEKGDIPEGYSVSREKKERFSLILESASTNQTSMYLCASSVQGARGANVLTFGAGSRLTVL.